One sample yielded the 20 T cell receptor beta chains listed below, sequenced in a study of regulatory T cells in long-lasting Graves disease. The TCR beta library used iRepertoire HTBI primers with Arm-PCR amplification of CDR3. TCRdb reanalysed the multiplex PCR reads using MiXCR and keeps one entry per CDR3 protein. The data contain fewer than 600,000 distinct CDR3 sequences, about 20% of them singletons. This sample's time point: persistent/refractory GD, antithyroid drugs over 5 years with positive TRAb. PBMC RNA served as the TCR library source. Sample: peripheral blood mononuclear cells (PBMCs), taken when the disease was refractory, from a patient treated with antithyroid drugs. The receptors originated from a female donor with Graves disease.

This clonotype was recorded at least ten times. The CDR3 loop reads CSASTDRGHEKLFF. For the CDR3, the DNA is TGCAGTGCTTCAACCGACAGGGGGCATGAAAAACTGTTTTTT. This rearrangement joins TRBV20-1 to TRBJ1-4; 10 bases fit TRBD1. The CDR3 extends over 14 amino acids. Germline CDR1 reads DFQATT; CDR2 reads SNEGSKA (reference sequence). The ends lost 5 bases at V and 6 bases at J; junction bases unmatched: 6.

As concerns this clonotype: A read error may be the cause here, since a much bigger clone is one base away. The chain employs TRBV7-9 and TRBJ1-2; 8 positions agree with TRBD1. The CDR3 length is 16 residues. Germline lookup yields CDR1 SEHNR and CDR2 FQNEAQ (reference sequence). As DNA, the CDR3 is TGTACCAGCAGCTTAGAAGTAGGACAGGGAAACTATGGCTACACCTTC. It yields the protein CTSSLEVGQGNYGYTF.

This clonotype turned up a few times. The V call is TRBV6-1, the J call TRBJ1-1; unclear D gene. Trimming took off 7 bases at V and 5 bases at J, with 11 bases between the two ends. The CDR3 has 12 residues. Germline V gene lookup returns CDR1 MNHNS and CDR2 SASEGT. CDR3 residues: CASMTSDTEAFF. Here the CDR3 DNA reads TGTGCCAGCATGACGAGCGATACTGAAGCTTTCTTT.

In its sample, this clonotype was seen a few times. The chain recombines TRBV6-1 with TRBJ2-5; D possibly matches TRBD1 or TRBD2 (5 bases each). The CDR3 has 14 residues. Germline V gene lookup returns CDR1 MNHNS and CDR2 SASEGT. Trimming took 5 bases from V and 1 from J, leaving 11 bases between them. CDR3 coding DNA: TGTGCCAGCAGTCGACGGGGCCGCCAAGAGACCCAGTACTTC. Translating gives CASSRRGRQETQYF.

This chain connects TRBV30 to TRBJ2-7, with D tentatively TRBD1 (6 bases). The CDR3 has 13 amino acids. Per germline, CDR1 GTSNPN and CDR2 SVGIG (reference sequence). Between the trimmed V and J ends, which lost 2 bases and 2 bases, there was a span of 10 bases. CDR3: CAWSRQATYEQYF. The CDR3 DNA is TGTGCCTGGAGTCGACAGGCCACCTACGAGCAGTACTTC. Full variable domain (remainder filled in from reference TRBV30 and TRBJ2-7): SQTIHQWPATLVQPVGSPLSLECTVEGTSNPNLYWYRQAAGRGLQLLFYSVGIGQISSEVPQNLSASRPQDRQFILSSKKLLLSDSGFYLCAWSRQATYEQYFGPGTRLTVT.

A few counts support this clonotype. The chain couples TRBV28 to TRBJ1-2; D perhaps matches TRBD1 (6 bases). The germline V gene has CDR1 MDHEN and CDR2 SYDVKM. CDR3 length equals 15 residues. The germline V and J ends were trimmed by 3 bases and 0 bases, with 11 bases remaining between them. Written as DNA, the CDR3 is TGTGCCAGCAGTTTCTTTGACAGGCCTAACTATGGCTACACCTTC. It specifies CASSFFDRPNYGYTF.

At least ten counts were recorded for this clonotype. The J gene is TRBJ1-4, the V gene TRBV6-5; 7 bases line up with TRBD1. The V gene's germline CDR1 is MNHEY and CDR2 SVGAGI. The CDR3 consists of 15 residues. V was pared by 0 bases and J by 5 bases, with 3 bases of the junction left unmatched. The CDR3 spells CASSYSGQRNEKLFF. The CDR3 nucleotides are TGTGCCAGCAGTTACTCGGGACAGAGGAATGAAAAACTGTTTTTT.

Details on this clonotype: This may be a read error, as it is one base from a much larger clone. This chain joins TRBV20-1 and TRBJ1-5; 9 nucleotides agree with TRBD1. V trimming: 6 bases; J trimming: 1 base; junction bases outside the gene matches: 4. The CDR3 spans 14 residues. In germline, CDR1 is DFQATT, CDR2 SNEGSKA (reference sequence). Written as DNA, the CDR3 is TGCAGTGCCACGGGACAGGGAAGCAATCAGCCCCAGCATTTT. Its translation: CSATGQGSNQPQHF.

This clonotype was detected many times. This chain links TRBV12-3 or TRBV12-4 with TRBJ1-5; D gene unclear. V was cut by 6 bases and J by 5 bases, with 11 bases left in between. This CDR3 region has 13 residues. The CDR3 loop is CASSERVDQPQHF. CDR3 sequence (DNA): TGTGCCAGCAGCGAGAGGGTGGATCAGCCCCAGCATTTT.

This clonotype has at least ten counts. The rearrangement links TRBV7-2 to TRBJ1-2; D possibly corresponds to TRBD1 (5 bases). Per germline, CDR1 SGHTA and CDR2 FQGNSA. Trimming cost V 4 bases and J 2 bases, with 14 bases left between them. This CDR3 contains 15 residues. For the CDR3, the DNA is TGTGCCAGCAGCTCCGACAGATCCGCCAACTATGGCTACACCTTC. This encodes CASSSDRSANYGYTF.

The genes are TRBV12-3 or TRBV12-4 and TRBJ2-2; D remains ambiguous. The CDR3 contains 15 residues. V gave up 2 bases and J gave up 0 bases, with 7 bases separating them. CDR3: CASSLQEPNTGELFF. CDR3 nucleotide sequence: TGTGCCAGCAGTTTACAGGAACCGAACACCGGGGAGCTGTTTTTT.

This clonotype was detected a few times. V is TRBV5-1 and J is TRBJ2-7, with D uncertain. The CDR3 is 13 amino acids. The germline CDR1 and CDR2 sequences are SGHRS and YFSETQ. The germline V and J ends were trimmed by 4 bases and 4 bases, with 12 bases remaining between them. The CDR3 DNA reads TGCGCCAGCAGCATCCGTCCAGATTACGAGCAGTACTTC. It encodes CASSIRPDYEQYF.

At least ten counts were recorded for this clonotype. The rearrangement joins TRBV5-1 to TRBJ1-1; perhaps TRBD1 as D (5 bases). The V end lost 5 bases, the J end lost 7 bases, and 18 bases lay between the germline ends. CDR1 and CDR2 (germline): SGHRS, YFSETQ. This CDR3 has 14 residues. CDR3 coding DNA: TGCGCCAGCAGATACGACGGGGCGCAGGATGAAGCTTTCTTT. It encodes CASRYDGAQDEAFF.

This clonotype was seen ten or more times. The chain carries TRBV7-2 and TRBJ2-5; D gene uncertain. The CDR3 contains 11 residues. Trimming left V 8 bases short and J 5 bases short, with 9 bases between. In germline, CDR1 is SGHTA, CDR2 FQGNSA. The CDR3 DNA reads TGTGCCAGCCGGGTCGCGGAGACCCAGTACTTC. This encodes CASRVAETQYF.

This clonotype was seen ten or more times. The V and J genes are TRBV2 and TRBJ2-7; no firm D call. The germline V gene encodes CDR1 SNHLY and CDR2 FYNNEI. The CDR3 covers 13 residues. The V and J ends lost 2 bases and 12 bases respectively, with 17 bases between them. The CDR3 DNA follows: TGTGCCAGCAGTGAACGACCCCCAGAAGGTCCGTACTTC. It encodes CASSERPPEGPYF.

The V gene is TRBV27, the J gene TRBJ1-2; D not certain. The CDR3 has 12 amino acids. CDR1 is MNHEY, CDR2 SMNVEV, per germline (reference sequence). Trimming took off 6 bases at V and 1 base at J, with 6 bases between the two ends. The CDR3 DNA reads TGTGCCAGCAGGACCCTTAACTATGGCTACACCTTC. This translates into CASRTLNYGYTF.

The rearrangement links TRBV30 to TRBJ2-7, with D hard to call. Germline V lookup: CDR1 GTSNPN, CDR2 SVGIG (reference sequence). Trimming removed 0 bases from V and 6 bases from J, with 12 bases in between. CDR3 length equals 13 residues. CDR3 region: CAWSVLMSSEQYF. The DNA for the CDR3 is TGTGCCTGGAGTGTTTTAATGTCATCCGAGCAGTACTTC.

This clonotype was seen at least ten times. The chain links TRBV12-3 or TRBV12-4 to TRBJ2-5; 9 bases are a match to TRBD2. The CDR3 is 13 amino acids. Unmatched junction bases numbered 6, after V lost 8 bases and J lost 5 bases. CDR3 coding DNA: TGTGCCAGCGCAGCGGGGGGAAGTGAGACCCAGTACTTC. It is translated as CASAAGGSETQYF.

The chain carries TRBV7-9 and TRBJ2-2, with unresolved D. This CDR3 spans 12 amino acids. Looked up from germline, CDR1 is SEHNR and CDR2 is FQNEAQ (reference sequence). V lost 2 bases to trimming and J lost 7 bases, with 5 bases between them. The CDR3 DNA sequence: TGTGCCAGCAGCTTAAACTTCGGGGAGCTGTTTTTT. This gives the protein CASSLNFGELFF.

This clonotype was seen ten or more times. The chain carries TRBV10-3 and TRBJ2-2; the D gene is possibly TRBD2 (6 bases). The V end was cut by 10 bases, the J end by 7 bases, with 19 bases between. The germline V gene encodes CDR1 ENHRY and CDR2 SYGVKD. This CDR3 has 14 residues. Written as DNA, the CDR3 is TGTGCCACCATGGAGGGAGGCATCCTCGGGGAGCTGTTTTTT. Translating it yields CATMEGGILGELFF.